This TCR beta chain is drawn from a study of OX40 agonist ivuxolimab in advanced cancers. General notes on the study: Ivuxolimab was an agonistic, fully human IgG2 monoclonal antibody directed against OX40 (CD134), a costimulatory receptor. Intravenous ivuxolimab was administered to patients every 2 weeks at six dose levels: 0.01, 0.1, 0.3, 1.5, 3 and 10 mg/kg. Of the approximately 50 dose-escalation patients, hepatocellular carcinoma was present in roughly 19, melanoma in roughly 15, renal cell carcinoma in 9 and head and neck cancer in 9. The dose-escalation cohort was roughly 87% male with a mean age of roughly 62 years, ranging from roughly 20 to 80. Patients were allowed to have had prior anti-PD-1, anti-PD-L1 or anti-CTLA-4 therapy, and approximately 40% of the dose-escalation patients had been treated with checkpoint inhibitors. Three dose-escalation patients achieved partial responses, one with hepatocellular carcinoma and two with cutaneous melanoma. Peripheral TCRbeta sequencing aimed to test whether ivuxolimab altered TCR sequence diversity and caused clonal T-cell expansion. The paper describes the monotherapy dose-escalation part (N of about 54 patients) of the phase I trial of ivuxolimab.

Patients with a history of autoimmune disease or receiving systemic immunosuppression were excluded from the trial. Peripheral blood for TCR sequencing was drawn from every dose cohort at baseline, at cycle 4 day 1 and at cycle 7 day 1. Samples came from an open-label, multicenter, first-in-human phase I dose-escalation trial of ivuxolimab. Adults with locally advanced or metastatic melanoma, renal cell carcinoma, hepatocellular carcinoma or head and neck squamous cell carcinoma were enrolled in the trial. CD4+ and CD8+ T cells were sorted separately from peripheral blood before TCR sequencing. Paper-wide results and their limitations: After ivuxolimab, CD8+ T cells had more expanded clones than CD4+ T cells on average. Low levels of normalized T-cell clonal expansion were also seen in some patients who did not respond. Which antigens the clonally expanded peripheral T cells were specific for was not determined. In partial responders in the 0.1-3.0 mg/kg groups, normalized peripheral clonal expansion was found to be among the lowest, especially among CD8+ T cells. At doses of 0.1 to 3.0 mg/kg, clonal expansion of both CD4+ and CD8+ T cells in blood was seen between baseline and week 6.

Genomic DNA was isolated from the sorted cells so that the TCRbeta CDR3 region could be sequenced. The immunoSEQ Assay was used to sequence the TCRbeta CDR3 regions. As stored in TCRdb, this immuneACCESS dataset retains in-frame rearrangements with V and J assigned. A fraction of the clones does not appear; measured against another copy, unresolved V genes explain less than half of the discrepancy, and the remainder lacks a known reason. For this sample the table gives tens of thousands of clones, of which roughly 85% were detected only once. Clones ranked in the top ten supply roughly 0.88% of the sample. In the case of this clone: Its antigen remains unidentified. No much larger clone exists at a distance of one base, and base qualities are not known.

The CDR3 runs 14 amino acids, cysteine and phenylalanine included. Solely the CDR3 DNA is kept, with 42 bases framed from the first base. Compared with germline, V lacks 3 bases and J lacks 0 bases; bases without a gene match: 3. In the germline V gene (reference sequence), CDR1 corresponds to SGHKS and CDR2 to YYEKEE. The sequence was obtained from an adult with an advanced solid tumor such as melanoma, head and neck, liver or kidney cancer. The material sequenced was CD4+ or CD8+ T cells sorted from blood, taken in a trial of the OX40 agonist ivuxolimab. The V and J genes are TRBV5-5 and TRBJ2-7, with TRBD1 identical over 7 junction bases. CDR3 protein: CASSWDSHSYEQYF. The DNA reads as follows: TGTGCCAGCAGCTGGGACAGCCACTCCTACGAGCAGTACTTC.